The present TCR beta chain was sequenced within a study of cytomegalovirus exposure and HLA in healthy donors. In this sample, this clone turned up once. V was pared by 6 bases and J by 0 bases, with 12 bases between. The CDR3 contains 15 residues. CDR1 is SNHLY and CDR2 is FYNNEI in the germline V gene. Clones were sequenced by immunoSEQ multiplex PCR, and TCRdb holds only the in-frame ones, with some missing. The sample includes fewer than 250,000 clones, just under 90% of them seen just once. The sample taken for sequencing was PBMCs. The chain has TRBV2 and TRBJ2-4; tentatively, D is TRBD2 (6 bases). This sequence was found in a man between 18 and 35 years old in good health and CMV-seronegative. The CDR3 nucleotides are TGTGCCAGCAGCGCCCGCGGGGTAGCCAAAAACATTCAGTACTTC. This translates into CASSARGVAKNIQYF.